These 23 T cell receptor beta chains were all obtained from the same sample, sequenced in a study of Ad26.COV2.S vaccination and SARS-CoV-2 variants. Method: immunoSEQ multiplex PCR; TCRdb's copy keeps in-frame clones and lacks some. The table includes over 110,000 clones, 86% detected once. Sample: peripheral blood, taken after recovery from COVID-19. The receptor set was obtained from a human donor who had recovered from COVID-19.

The CDR3 protein is CASSPGTRAGAYEQYF. The CDR3 DNA is TGTGCCAGCAGCCCCGGGACTAGGGCTGGCGCCTACGAGCAGTACTTC. V and J are TRBV3-1 (or the pseudogene TRBV3-2) and TRBJ2-7; 8 nucleotides match TRBD2. The ends lost 4 bases at V and 2 bases at J; junction bases unmatched: 10. CDR1 is LGHDT, CDR2 YNNKEL, per germline (reference sequence). The CDR3 has 16 residues.

The rearrangement links TRBV29-1 to TRBJ2-1; D gene uncertain. CDR1 is SQVTM, CDR2 ANQGSEA, per germline. CDR3 size: 13 residues. Trimming removed 3 bases at V and 10 bases at J, with 16 bases between. The CDR3 nucleotides are TGCAGCGTTGAGGACCTCCGTCCGGACGAGCAGTTCTTC. Amino acids: CSVEDLRPDEQFF.

CDR3 DNA sequence: TGCGCCAGCAGCTTCAATTCCGGGACATCTGGCTGGGAGCAGTACTTC. Protein: CASSFNSGTSGWEQYF. This chain links TRBV5-1 with TRBJ2-7; the D gene is possibly TRBD1 (6 bases). Trimming took 2 bases from V and 7 from J, leaving 22 bases between them. The V gene's germline CDR1 is SGHRS and CDR2 YFSETQ. CDR3 length equals 16 residues.

The chain has TRBV5-8 and TRBJ2-2, with 9 positions matching TRBD1. Germline CDR1 SGHTS, CDR2 YDEGEE. The CDR3 is made up of 16 amino acids. The ends lost 5 bases at V and 1 base at J; junction bases unmatched: 6. As DNA, the CDR3 is TGTGCCAGCAGGCGGCCGGGACAGGGGAACACCGGGGAGCTGTTTTTT. Residues: CASRRPGQGNTGELFF.

The genes are TRBV19 and TRBJ2-7; no reliable D call. Looked up from germline, CDR1 is LNHDA and CDR2 is SQIVND (reference sequence). Between the trimmed V and J ends, which lost 1 base and 6 bases, there was a span of 10 bases. The CDR3 is made up of 13 amino acids. For the CDR3, the DNA is TGTGCCAGTAGTATAGGCCCCATGGCCGAGCAGTACTTC. It yields the protein CASSIGPMAEQYF.

This clone was picked up a small number of times. The chain couples TRBV6-2 or TRBV6-3 to TRBJ1-2; 10 bases line up with TRBD1. This CDR3 spans 13 amino acids. Germline CDR1 reads MNHEY; CDR2 reads SVGEGT. The V segment lost 6 bases and the J segment 7 bases; nucleotides outside the gene matches: 5. CDR3: CASSGTGESGYTF. The DNA for the CDR3 is TGTGCCAGCAGCGGGACAGGGGAAAGTGGCTACACCTTC.

This rearrangement joins TRBV23-1 to TRBJ1-2, with D possibly TRBD1 on 6 matching bases. TRBV23-1 is assigned to the ORF class and has an uncertain function. The CDR3 length is 14 residues. V was shortened by 8 bases and J by 4 bases, with 17 bases between the two germline ends. As DNA, the CDR3 is TGCGCCAGCTCACCGGGGGCGCGGACCTATGGCTACACCTTC. Amino acids: CASSPGARTYGYTF.

The V call is TRBV28, the J call TRBJ1-5; 8 bases match TRBD1. The ends lost 5 bases at V and 7 bases at J; junction bases unmatched: 10. The CDR3 is 15 amino acids. Germline V gene sequence: CDR1 MDHEN, CDR2 SYDVKM. The CDR3 nucleotides are TGTGCCAGCAGTCCACACGGACAGGGCCGACAGCCCCAGCATTTT. Residues: CASSPHGQGRQPQHF.

This rearrangement joins TRBV30 to TRBJ1-1; D not certain. Germline V gives CDR1 GTSNPN, CDR2 SVGIG (reference sequence). V was shortened by 2 bases and J by 6 bases, with 10 bases between the two germline ends. This CDR3 comprises 12 residues. DNA of the CDR3: TGTGCCTGGAGTCCCCAGCACTCTGAAGCTTTCTTT. Translating it yields CAWSPQHSEAFF.

V and J are TRBV7-8 and TRBJ1-4, with D tentatively TRBD1 (5 bases). This CDR3 has 14 residues. V was pared by 5 bases and J by 10 bases, with 17 bases between. Germline V gene data show CDR1 as SGHVS and CDR2 as FQNEAQ. This CDR3 is CASSKSQGEGKLFF. The CDR3 coding sequence is TGTGCCAGCAGCAAATCGCAGGGTGAGGGAAAACTGTTTTTT.

This chain uses TRBV2 with TRBJ2-1; D possibly uses TRBD1 or TRBD2 (5 bases each). Germline CDR1 SNHLY, CDR2 FYNNEI. Trimming took 6 bases from V and 14 from J, leaving 14 bases between them. The CDR3 totals 11 residues. CDR3 sequence reads: CASRSGPRKFF. CDR3 DNA sequence: TGTGCCAGCAGGTCGGGACCCCGTAAGTTCTTC. The full variable domain, its missing parts supplied by reference TRBV2 and TRBJ2-1, is EPEVTQTPSHQVTQMGQEVILRCVPISNHLYFYWYRQILGQKVEFLVSFYNNEISEKSEIFDDQFSVERPDGSNFTLKIRSTKLEDSAMYFCASRSGPRKFFGPGTRLTVL.

The rearrangement links TRBV7-9 to TRBJ2-3; D may match TRBD1 or TRBD2 (5 bases each). This CDR3 is 17 amino acids long. In germline, CDR1 is SEHNR, CDR2 FQNEAQ (reference sequence). Trimming removed 5 bases at V and 0 bases at J, with 18 bases between. CDR3 DNA sequence: TGTGCCAGCAGCCTCTCCGGGGCAGAGAGAAGCACAGATACGCAGTATTTT. Its translation: CASSLSGAERSTDTQYF.

This clone was detected only once. The gene calls are TRBV7-2 and TRBJ2-3; 13 positions match TRBD2. The germline V gene has CDR1 SGHTA and CDR2 FQGNSA. The ends lost 4 bases at V and 8 bases at J; junction bases unmatched: 6. There are 15 residues in the CDR3. The chain's CDR3 is CASSSRLAGGGTQYF. The CDR3 DNA reads as TGTGCCAGCAGCTCGCGACTAGCGGGGGGAGGTACGCAGTATTTT.

The genes are TRBV7-9 and TRBJ1-6, with 7 bases matching TRBD1. V gave up 5 bases and J gave up 9 bases; unmatched junction bases: 4. The CDR3 sequence is 13 residues long. From germline, CDR1 is SEHNR and CDR2 FQNEAQ (reference sequence). The CDR3 loop is CASSPQGVSPLHF. For the CDR3, the DNA is TGTGCCAGCAGCCCCCAGGGGGTTTCACCCCTCCACTTT.

The chain employs TRBV5-1 and TRBJ1-1, with 7 nucleotides matching TRBD1. The length of the CDR3 is 15 residues. From germline, CDR1 is SGHRS and CDR2 YFSETQ. Losses at the gene ends were 4 bases for V and 1 base for J; bases not matched to a gene: 7. The CDR3 region is CASSLGDSRNTEAFF. The DNA of the CDR3 is TGCGCCAGCAGCCTAGGGGACAGCCGGAACACTGAAGCTTTCTTT. Full variable domain (outside the CDR3, taken from reference TRBV5-1 and TRBJ1-1): KAGVTQTPRYLIKTRGQQVTLSCSPISGHRSVSWYQQTPGQGLQFLFEYFSETQRNKGNFPGRFSGRQFSNSRSEMNVSTLELGDSALYLCASSLGDSRNTEAFFGQGTRLTVV.

The rearrangement joins TRBV11-2 to TRBJ2-1; no firm D call. The germline V gene has CDR1 SGHAT and CDR2 FQNNGV. V was clipped by 5 bases and J by 9 bases, with 11 bases between them. The CDR3 runs to 12 residues. DNA of the CDR3: TGTGCCAGCAGCCGACTGGCGATTGAGCAGTTCTTC. Translated: CASSRLAIEQFF.

This clone is labeled as medium-sized. The rearrangement uses TRBV5-4 and TRBJ2-1, with D maybe TRBD1 (5 bases). The CDR3 extends over 14 amino acids. Deletions cut 0 bases from V and 8 bases from J, with 12 bases between. The V gene's germline CDR1 is SGHNT and CDR2 YYREEE (reference sequence). The CDR3 spells CASSLAGQGDEQFF. The DNA for the CDR3 is TGTGCCAGCAGCTTGGCCGGCCAGGGCGATGAGCAGTTCTTC.

In its sample, this clone was seen a few times. This rearrangement joins TRBV27 to TRBJ1-5; D is possibly TRBD1 (5 bases). V was trimmed by 4 bases and J by 4 bases, leaving 8 bases between them. Germline V gene sequence: CDR1 MNHEY, CDR2 SMNVEV (reference sequence). CDR3 length: 13 amino acids. The CDR3, as DNA: TGTGCCAGCAGTTGGGGGTATAATCAGCCCCAGCATTTT. Its protein is CASSWGYNQPQHF.

The gene calls are TRBV28 and TRBJ2-3; 8 positions agree with TRBD1. V was pared by 6 bases and J by 6 bases, with 5 bases of the junction left unmatched. Germline CDR1 reads MDHEN; CDR2 reads SYDVKM. This CDR3 has 13 residues. The CDR3 sequence is CASRTGGGDTQYF. The CDR3 coding sequence is TGTGCCAGCAGAACAGGGGGAGGTGATACGCAGTATTTT.

The V and J genes are TRBV25-1 and TRBJ1-1, with 9 bases lining up with TRBD1. This CDR3 spans 12 amino acids. Germline assignment: CDR1 MGHDK and CDR2 SYGVNS. V lost 5 bases to trimming and J lost 8 bases; unmatched junction nucleotides: 3. CDR3 in amino acids: CASSHGTGEAFF. Here the CDR3 DNA reads TGTGCCAGCAGTCACGGGACAGGGGAAGCTTTCTTT. Drawing the rest from reference TRBV25-1 and TRBJ1-1, the complete variable domain is EADIYQTPRYLVIGTGKKITLECSQTMGHDKMYWYQQDPGMELHLIHYSYGVNSTEKGDLSSESTVSRIRTEHFPLTLESARPSHTSQYLCASSHGTGEAFFGQGTRLTVV.

This sequence joins TRBV28 and TRBJ1-4, with D possibly being TRBD1 (6 bases). The CDR3 totals 17 residues. V dropped 5 bases and J dropped 0 bases, with 16 bases sitting between them. In germline, CDR1 is MDHEN, CDR2 SYDVKM. CDR3: CASSLPGRGATNEKLFF. CDR3 sequence (DNA): TGTGCCAGCAGTCTCCCCGGGAGGGGGGCAACTAATGAAAAACTGTTTTTT.

This clone showed up just a few times. The chain is built from TRBV5-4 and TRBJ2-5, with 9 bases that match TRBD2. Losses at the gene ends were 10 bases for V and 5 bases for J; bases not matched to a gene: 15. The CDR3 is 15 amino acids. Germline V gene sequence: CDR1 SGHNT, CDR2 YYREEE (reference sequence). This chain's CDR3 is CASNLGSGGRETQYF. The CDR3 nucleotides read TGTGCCTCGAACTTGGGTAGCGGGGGTCGGGAGACCCAGTACTTC.

The rearrangement uses TRBV10-3 and TRBJ1-1; no reliable D call. Germline CDR1 reads ENHRY; CDR2 reads SYGVKD. The CDR3 covers 13 residues. Deletions cut 2 bases from V and 7 bases from J, with 11 bases between. CDR3 DNA: TGTGCCATCAGTGAGGTAGGCCCCGATGAAGCTTTCTTT. It translates to CAISEVGPDEAFF.